This T cell receptor (beta chain) was captured in a study of beta chain features in type 1 diabetes. The study, taken as a whole, reports: The naive, central memory and Treg TCRB repertoires looked more alike in patients than they did in healthy donors. TCRB CDR3s were moderately but significantly shorter in Type 1 diabetes patients in all four CD4+ subsets. Researchers caution that PCR might favor shorter templates, equally among patients and controls.

Sorted populations all had greater than 98% purity. This clone came up a few times. The target antigen is unknown. CDR1 SGHNT and CDR2 YYREEE come from the germline V gene (reference sequence). Unmatched junction bases numbered 4, after V lost 1 base and J lost 0 bases. The CDR3 has 15 amino acids. Isolated RNA was reverse transcribed in full, so expressed TCRB transcripts were sequenced. Repertoires were generated with immunoSEQ multiplex PCR, while TCRdb's copy carries only in-frame clones and drops some. The sample shows approximately 280,000 clones, over 14% of them seen only once. The source material was naive CD4+ T cells from blood. This rearrangement joins TRBV5-4 to TRBJ2-7, with TRBD1 matching over 7 bases. The source of this sequence is a man aged 18-30 years with type 1 diabetes. The CDR3 loop is CASSLTGVSSYEQYF. The CDR3 DNA is TGTGCCAGCAGCTTGACAGGGGTTAGCTCCTACGAGCAGTACTTC.